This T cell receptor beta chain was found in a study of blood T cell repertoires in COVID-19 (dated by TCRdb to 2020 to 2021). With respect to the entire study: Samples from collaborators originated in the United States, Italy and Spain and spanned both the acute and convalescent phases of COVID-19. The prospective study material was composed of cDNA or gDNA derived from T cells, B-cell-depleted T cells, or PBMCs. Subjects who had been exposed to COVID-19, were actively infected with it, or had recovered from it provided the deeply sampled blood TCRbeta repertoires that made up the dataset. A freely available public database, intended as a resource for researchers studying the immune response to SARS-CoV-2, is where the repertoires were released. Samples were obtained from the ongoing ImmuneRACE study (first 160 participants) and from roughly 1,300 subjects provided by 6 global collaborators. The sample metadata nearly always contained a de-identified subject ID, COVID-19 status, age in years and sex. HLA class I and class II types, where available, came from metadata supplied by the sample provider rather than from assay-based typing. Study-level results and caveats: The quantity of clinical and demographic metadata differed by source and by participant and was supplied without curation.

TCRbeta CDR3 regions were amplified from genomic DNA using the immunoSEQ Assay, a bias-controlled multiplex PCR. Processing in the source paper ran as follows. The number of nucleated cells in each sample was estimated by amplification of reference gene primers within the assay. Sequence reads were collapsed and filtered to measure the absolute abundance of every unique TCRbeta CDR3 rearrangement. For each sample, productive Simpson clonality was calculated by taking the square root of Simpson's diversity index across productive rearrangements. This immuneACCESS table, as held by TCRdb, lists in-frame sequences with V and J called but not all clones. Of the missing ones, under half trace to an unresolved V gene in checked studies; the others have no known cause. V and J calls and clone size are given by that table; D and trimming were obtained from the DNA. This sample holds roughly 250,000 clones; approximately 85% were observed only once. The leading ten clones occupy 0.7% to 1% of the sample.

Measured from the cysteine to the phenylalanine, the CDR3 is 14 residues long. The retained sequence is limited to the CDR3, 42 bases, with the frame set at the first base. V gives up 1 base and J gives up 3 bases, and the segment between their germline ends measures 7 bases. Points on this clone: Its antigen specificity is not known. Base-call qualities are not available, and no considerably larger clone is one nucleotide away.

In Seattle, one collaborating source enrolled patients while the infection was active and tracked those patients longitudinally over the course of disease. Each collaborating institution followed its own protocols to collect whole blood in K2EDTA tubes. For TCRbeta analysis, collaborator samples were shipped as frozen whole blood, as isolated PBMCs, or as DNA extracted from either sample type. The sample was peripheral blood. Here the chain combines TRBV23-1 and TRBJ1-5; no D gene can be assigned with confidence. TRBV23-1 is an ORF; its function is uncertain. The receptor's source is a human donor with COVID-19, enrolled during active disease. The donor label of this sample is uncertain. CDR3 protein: CASSQLRLNQPQHF. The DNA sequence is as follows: TGCGCCAGCAGTCAATTGAGGCTCAATCAGCCCCAGCATTTT.